These 16 T cell receptor beta chains share one sample of origin, sequenced in a study of T cells after posttransplantation cyclophosphamide (TCRdb year 2016). Read against the paper, the sample's treatment or condition label means: high-dose cyclophosphamide on days +3 and +4 as single-agent GVHD prophylaxis. Busulfan and fludarabine conditioning, a related or unrelated marrow graft, and cyclophosphamide on days +3 and +4 were given to PTCy patients. Library creation used the immunoSEQ multiplex PCR assay. TCRdb took this table from immuneACCESS and kept in-frame rearrangements with V and J called. Such tables lack part of the clones; where checked against another copy, unresolved V genes explain under half of the gap, and the rest is unexplained. The sample table shows tens of thousands of clones, and 85% to 90% are seen once. 9.5% to 13% of the sample comes from the top ten. Sequencing used PBMCs, obtained after allogeneic stem cell transplant with posttransplant cyclophosphamide. Receptor source: a female patient in her 30s who received an allogeneic stem cell transplant from an unrelated donor, was CMV-positive, and had no GVHD. Because of the transplant, the T cells may be the graft donor's rather than the patient's own.

The chain has TRBV28 and TRBJ1-1; maybe TRBD1 (6 bases). The germline V and J ends were trimmed by 5 bases and 0 bases, with 13 bases remaining between them. The germline gives CDR1 MDHEN, CDR2 SYDVKM. This CDR3 spans 15 amino acids. The CDR3 nucleotides read TGTGCCAGCAGTCCTCCCAGGGACATGAACACTGAAGCTTTCTTT. This gives the protein CASSPPRDMNTEAFF. The full variable domain, its missing parts supplied by reference TRBV28 and TRBJ1-1, is DVKVTQSSRYLVKRTGEKVFLECVQDMDHENMFWYRQDPGLGLRLIYFSYDVKMKEKGDIPEGYSVSREKKERFSLILESASTNQTSMYLCASSPPRDMNTEAFFGQGTRLTVV.

The rearrangement uses TRBV28 and TRBJ1-2, with D possibly TRBD1 on 6 matching bases. There are 15 residues in the CDR3. In germline, CDR1 is MDHEN, CDR2 SYDVKM. Trimming cost V 5 bases and J 2 bases, with 15 bases left between them. The CDR3 loop reads CASSQRDIVNYGYTF. In DNA form, the CDR3 reads TGTGCCAGCAGTCAACGGGACATAGTGAACTATGGCTACACCTTC.

The chain is built from TRBV19 and TRBJ1-5; possibly TRBD1 for D (5 bases). The CDR3 runs to 17 residues. Germline V lookup: CDR1 LNHDA, CDR2 SQIVND (reference sequence). The germline V and J ends were trimmed by 6 bases and 5 bases, with 23 bases remaining between them. CDR3 DNA sequence: TGTGCCAGTAGCCGTCAGTCGCAGGGTTTTGGTTATCAGCCCCAGCATTTT. It is translated as CASSRQSQGFGYQPQHF.

This chain connects TRBV15 to TRBJ1-2; the D gene is possibly TRBD1 (5 bases). The germline V gene encodes CDR1 LNHNV and CDR2 YYDKDF (reference sequence). This CDR3 has 16 amino acids. Deletions cut 0 bases from V and 3 bases from J, with 14 bases between. The CDR3 nucleotides are TGTGCCACCAGCAGAGATTCTATCGTCAGGGACTATGGCTACACCTTC. It translates to CATSRDSIVRDYGYTF.

The gene calls are TRBV15 and TRBJ2-1, with 7 positions matching TRBD1. This CDR3 comprises 14 residues. CDR1 is LNHNV, CDR2 YYDKDF, per germline (reference sequence). With 1 base clipped from V and 6 bases from J, the junction kept 3 bases outside the gene matches. Written as DNA, the CDR3 is TGTGCCACCAGCAGAGGACAGGGAAGCAATGAGCAGTTCTTC. Translation: CATSRGQGSNEQFF.

This chain uses TRBV23-1 with TRBJ1-4, with no clear D. TRBV23-1 is filed as an ORF, its function uncertain. V was shortened by 4 bases and J by 7 bases, with 10 bases between the two germline ends. CDR3 length: 13 residues. CDR3 loop: CASSPPRGEKLFF. CDR3 DNA: TGCGCCAGCAGTCCCCCCCGGGGTGAAAAACTGTTTTTT.

The V gene is TRBV18, the J gene TRBJ2-6, with 9 bases aligning to TRBD1. Germline CDR1 KGHSH, CDR2 LQKENI. This CDR3 spans 18 amino acids. The junction had 8 bases not matched to a gene; V was cut back by 5 bases and J by 0 bases. The CDR3 sequence: CASSSWTGAFSGANVLTF. In nucleotides, the CDR3 is TGTGCCAGCTCATCTTGGACAGGGGCCTTCTCTGGGGCCAACGTCCTGACTTTC.

CDR3 nucleotides: TGTGCCAGCAGTTATCAACAGGGCAGCTCCTACAATGAGCAGTTCTTC. It specifies CASSYQQGSSYNEQFF. The chain is built from TRBV6-6 and TRBJ2-1; D perhaps matches TRBD1 (6 bases). The CDR3 runs 16 residues. The V gene's germline CDR1 is MNHNY and CDR2 SVGAGI (reference sequence). V was pared by 3 bases and J by 0 bases, with 12 bases between.

The CDR3 is CASSSMTSWYPGFF. DNA for the CDR3: TGTGCCAGCAGTTCGATGACTAGTTGGTATCCTGGGTTCTTC. The chain has TRBV28 and TRBJ2-1; D may be TRBD2 (6 bases). From germline, CDR1 is MDHEN and CDR2 SYDVKM. The CDR3 length is 14 residues. With 4 bases removed from V and 15 bases from J, the gap between germline ends came to 22 bases.

This clone was counted a single time. The chain carries TRBV27 and TRBJ2-2, with 8 bases matching TRBD1. The CDR3 is 15 residues long. After removal of 5 bases from V and 6 bases from J, the junction contained 8 bases not matched to a gene. The germline CDR1 and CDR2 sequences are MNHEY and SMNVEV (reference sequence). The CDR3 sequence: CASSIVQGAAGELFF. CDR3 sequence (DNA): TGTGCCAGCAGTATCGTCCAGGGGGCAGCCGGGGAGCTGTTTTTT.

The chain uses TRBV7-9 and TRBJ1-6; 9 nucleotides align to TRBD1. Trimming cost V 6 bases and J 9 bases; bases outside gene matches: 15. Per germline, CDR1 SEHNR and CDR2 FQNEAQ (reference sequence). This CDR3 comprises 17 residues. The CDR3 protein is CASSHTIDRGAGSPLHF. DNA of the CDR3: TGTGCCAGCAGTCATACTATTGACAGGGGGGCCGGTTCACCCCTCCACTTT. The variable domain in full, with the rest retrieved from reference TRBV7-9 and TRBJ1-6, is DTGVSQNPRHKITKRGQNVTFRCDPISEHNRLYWYRQTLGQGPEFLTYFQNEAQLEKSRLLSDRFSAERPKGSFSTLEIQRTEQGDSAMYLCASSHTIDRGAGSPLHFGNGTRLTVT.

The CDR3: CASSYSVQETQYF. CDR3 DNA: TGTGCCAGCAGTTATTCGGTCCAAGAGACCCAGTACTTC. V usage is TRBV7-3 and J usage is TRBJ2-5; D gene uncertain. V was shortened by 6 bases and J by 1 base, with 9 bases between the two germline ends. CDR1 is SGHTA, CDR2 FQGTGA, per germline. The CDR3 runs 13 residues.

The chain is built from TRBV4-3 and TRBJ2-2; TRBD1 matches at 11 bases. J gave up 5 bases and V 0 bases, and 5 bases lay outside the gene matches. The germline V gene encodes CDR1 LGHNA and CDR2 YSLEER. The CDR3 is 17 amino acids. The CDR3 nucleotides read TGCGCCAGCAGCCAAGATAGCGGGACAGGGGGAACCGGGGAGCTGTTTTTT. Amino acid sequence: CASSQDSGTGGTGELFF.

DNA for the CDR3: TGTGCCAGTAGTACCTGGGACAGGGGGCTTACAGATACGCAGTATTTT. It translates to CASSTWDRGLTDTQYF. The chain is built from TRBV19 and TRBJ2-3; 12 bases fit TRBD1. The V and J ends lost 4 bases and 3 bases, in that order; junction bases with no gene match: 5. Germline loops: CDR1 LNHDA, CDR2 SQIVND (reference sequence). The CDR3 contains 16 residues.

The V call is TRBV28, the J call TRBJ1-2; the D is unclear. CDR3 length: 12 amino acids. Germline loops: CDR1 MDHEN, CDR2 SYDVKM. The CDR3 reads CASGFTNYGYTF. The DNA of the CDR3 is TGTGCGTCGGGATTTACTAACTATGGCTACACCTTC.

The chain joins TRBV6-4 to TRBJ2-1; no clear D. This CDR3 comprises 13 residues. V shed 4 bases and J shed 8 bases, with 12 bases lying between them. The germline V gene has CDR1 MRHNA and CDR2 SNTAGT. The CDR3 bases are TGTGCCAGCAGTGTGGGCGCCCAGCATGAGCAGTTCTTC. The encoded protein is CASSVGAQHEQFF.